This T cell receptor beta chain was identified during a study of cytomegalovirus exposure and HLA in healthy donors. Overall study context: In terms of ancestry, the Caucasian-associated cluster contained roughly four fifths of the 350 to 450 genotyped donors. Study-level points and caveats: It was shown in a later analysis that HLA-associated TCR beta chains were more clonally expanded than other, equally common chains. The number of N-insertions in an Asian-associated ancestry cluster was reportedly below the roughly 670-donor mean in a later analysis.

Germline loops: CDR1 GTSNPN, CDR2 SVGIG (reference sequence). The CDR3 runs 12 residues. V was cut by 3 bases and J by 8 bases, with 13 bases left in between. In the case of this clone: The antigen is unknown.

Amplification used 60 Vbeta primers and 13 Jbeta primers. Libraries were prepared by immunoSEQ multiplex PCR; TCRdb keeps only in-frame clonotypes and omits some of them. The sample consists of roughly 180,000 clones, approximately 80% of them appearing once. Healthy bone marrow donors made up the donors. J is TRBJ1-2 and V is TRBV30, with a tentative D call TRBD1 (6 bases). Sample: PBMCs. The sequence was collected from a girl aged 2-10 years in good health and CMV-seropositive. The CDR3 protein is CAWRGQTGGYTF. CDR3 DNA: TGTGCCTGGAGGGGACAAACGGGGGGCTACACCTTC.